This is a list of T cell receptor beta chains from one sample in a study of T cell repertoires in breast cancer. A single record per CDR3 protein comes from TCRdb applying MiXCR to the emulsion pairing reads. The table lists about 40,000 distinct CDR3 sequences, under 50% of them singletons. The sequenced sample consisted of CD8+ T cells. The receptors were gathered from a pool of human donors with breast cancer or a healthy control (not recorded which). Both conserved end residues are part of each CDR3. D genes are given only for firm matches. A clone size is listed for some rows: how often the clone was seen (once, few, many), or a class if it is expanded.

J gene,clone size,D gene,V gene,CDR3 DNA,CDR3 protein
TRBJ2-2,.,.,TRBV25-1,TGTGCCAGCCGGGAACTTCTAAACACCGGGGAGCTGTTTTTT,CASRELLNTGELFF
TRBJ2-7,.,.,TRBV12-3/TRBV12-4,TGTGCCAGCGGGGGGAATCGCGAGCAGTACTTC,CASGGNREQYF
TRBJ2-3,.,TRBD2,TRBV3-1,TGTGCCAGCAGCCAAGAACGACTAGCGGGGGGCACAGATACGCAGTATTTT,CASSQERLAGGTDTQYF
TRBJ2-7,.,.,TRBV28,TGTGCCAGCACTACGAGGGGCTACGAGCAGTACTTC,CASTTRGYEQYF
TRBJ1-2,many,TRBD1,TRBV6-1,TGTGCCAGCAGAGGGGGCAGTGGAGGGCACGGCTACACCTTC,CASRGGSGGHGYTF
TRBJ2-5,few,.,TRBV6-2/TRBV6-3,TGTGCCAGTGACGGATGGTACCAAGAGACCCAGTACTTC,CASDGWYQETQYF
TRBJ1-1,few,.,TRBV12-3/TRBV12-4,TGTGCCAGCAGTTTAGCCGGGGCGAACACTGAAGCTTTCTTT,CASSLAGANTEAFF
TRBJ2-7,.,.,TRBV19,TGTGCCAGTAGTGAGAACTCCTACGAGCAGTACTTC,CASSENSYEQYF
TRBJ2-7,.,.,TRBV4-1,TGCGCCAGCAGCCAAGACAGCTTAGGATTCTACGAGCAGTACTTC,CASSQDSLGFYEQYF
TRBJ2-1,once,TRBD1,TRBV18,TGTGCCAGCTCACCATTAGGGGGCAAGTACAATGAGCAGTTCTTC,CASSPLGGKYNEQFF
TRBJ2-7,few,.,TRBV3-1,TGTGCCACAGCGTGGGCAGCGACCTACGAGCAGTACTTC,CATAWAATYEQYF
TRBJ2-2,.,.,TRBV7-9,TGTGCCAGCAGCTTATCGGTTGGTGGCGGGGAGCTGTTTTTT,CASSLSVGGGELFF
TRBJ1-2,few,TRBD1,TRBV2,TGTGCCAGCATTAGGGACAGCAACTATGGCTACACCTTC,CASIRDSNYGYTF
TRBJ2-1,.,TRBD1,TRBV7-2,TGTGCCAGCAGCCTCGAGGCAGGGGGCTACAATGAGCAGTTCTTC,CASSLEAGGYNEQFF
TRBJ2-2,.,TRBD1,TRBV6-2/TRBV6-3,TGTGCCAGCAGATCTACAGGGGTCGCCGGGGAGCTGTTTTTT,CASRSTGVAGELFF
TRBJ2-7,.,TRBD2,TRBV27,TGTGCCAGCGGCGGGAGGGCCTTTTACGAGCAGTACTTC,CASGGRAFYEQYF
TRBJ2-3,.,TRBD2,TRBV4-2,TGTGCCAGCAGCCAAGATAAGCGGGGGCCAACAGATACGCAGTATTTT,CASSQDKRGPTDTQYF
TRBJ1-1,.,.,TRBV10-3,TGTGCCATCGCTAGGGGTGTGAACACTGAAGCTTTCTTT,CAIARGVNTEAFF
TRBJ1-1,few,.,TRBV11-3,TGTGCCAGCAGCTTTGGGGGCGCGACTGAAGCTTTCTTT,CASSFGGATEAFF
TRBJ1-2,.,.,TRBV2,TGTGCCAGCAGGGCGGACTTCTCCGGGGGCTACACCTTC,CASRADFSGGYTF
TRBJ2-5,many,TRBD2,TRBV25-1,TGTGCCAGCAGTGAATGGCTAGCGGGAGTAGAGACCCAGTACTTC,CASSEWLAGVETQYF
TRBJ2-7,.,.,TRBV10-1,TGCGCCAGCAGTCCCAACCTGAGGGGTCACTCCTACGAGCAGTACTTC,CASSPNLRGHSYEQYF
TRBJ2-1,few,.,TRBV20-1,TGCAGTGCTGCACCCCTTGCTGAGCAGTTCTTC,CSAAPLAEQFF
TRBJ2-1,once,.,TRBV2,TGTGCCAGCACTGGAAGGGTTTCAAGCCAGTACAATGAGCAGTTCTTC,CASTGRVSSQYNEQFF
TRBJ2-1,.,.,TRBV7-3,TGTGCCAGCAGCCAGTCTAGCCCCAATGAGCAGTTCTTC,CASSQSSPNEQFF
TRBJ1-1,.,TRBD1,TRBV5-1,TGCGCCAGCACCCCGACAGGGGGAAACACTGAAGCTTTCTTT,CASTPTGGNTEAFF
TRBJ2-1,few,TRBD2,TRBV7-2,TGTGCCAGCAGCCGTGATAGCGGGACTGACAATGAGCAGTTCTTC,CASSRDSGTDNEQFF
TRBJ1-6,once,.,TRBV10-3,TGTGCCATCACGCGGGACCCTTATAATTCACCCCTCCACTTT,CAITRDPYNSPLHF
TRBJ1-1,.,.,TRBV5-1,TGCGCCAGCAGCTTGGACAGCATGAACACTGAAGCTTTCTTT,CASSLDSMNTEAFF
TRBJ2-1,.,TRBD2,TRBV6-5,TGTGCCAGCAGTTACTCGACTAGCAAGGGCTACAATGAGCAGTTCTTC,CASSYSTSKGYNEQFF
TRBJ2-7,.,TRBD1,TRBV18,TGTGCCAGCTCACAATCCGGGACAGGCTACAATGAGCAGTACTTC,CASSQSGTGYNEQYF
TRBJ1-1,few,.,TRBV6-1,TGTGCCAGCAGTTCCCGGGGGGTGAACACTGAAGCTTTCTTT,CASSSRGVNTEAFF
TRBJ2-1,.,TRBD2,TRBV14,TGTGCCAGCAGTCCTAGCGGGAGGGCATACAATGAGCAGCTCTTC,CASSPSGRAYNEQLF
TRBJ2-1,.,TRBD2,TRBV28,TGTACCAGCAGTTTCCAGCGGGAGAGCTCCTACGATGAGCAGTTCTTC,CTSSFQRESSYDEQFF
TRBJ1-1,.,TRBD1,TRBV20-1,TGCAGTGCCAGCAGGACAGGGGGCGCCGGCACTGAAGCTTTCTTT,CSASRTGGAGTEAFF
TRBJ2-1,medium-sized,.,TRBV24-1,TGTGCCACCAGTGAAGGTAGCGCGCCTTACAATGAGCAGTTCTTC,CATSEGSAPYNEQFF
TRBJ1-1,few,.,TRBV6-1,TGTGCCAGCAGTTATAGGGAGAGCAGGGATCGTCTAAATATGAACACTGAAGCTTTCTTT,CASSYRESRDRLNMNTEAFF
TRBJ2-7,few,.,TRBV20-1,TGCAGCCCACGGGCGGCGCGGGCCTACGAGCAGTACTTC,CSPRAARAYEQYF
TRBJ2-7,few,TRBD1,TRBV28,TGTGCCAGCAGTTTTCTCGGCGGCAGGGGGCCTTACGAGCAGTACTTC,CASSFLGGRGPYEQYF
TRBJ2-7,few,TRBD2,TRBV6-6,TGTGCCAGCAGTTACGGCTCTAGCGGTCTCTCCTACGAGCAGTACTTC,CASSYGSSGLSYEQYF
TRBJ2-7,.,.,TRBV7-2,TGTGCCAGCAGCCGATTAATCTTGCCCTACGAGCAGTACTTC,CASSRLILPYEQYF
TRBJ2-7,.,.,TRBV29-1,TGCAGCGTGCAGGAAAATAACTACGAGCAGTACTTC,CSVQENNYEQYF
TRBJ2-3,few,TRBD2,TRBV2,TGTGCCAGCAGTGTTGTTACTAGCGGGAGCACAGATACGCAGTATTTT,CASSVVTSGSTDTQYF